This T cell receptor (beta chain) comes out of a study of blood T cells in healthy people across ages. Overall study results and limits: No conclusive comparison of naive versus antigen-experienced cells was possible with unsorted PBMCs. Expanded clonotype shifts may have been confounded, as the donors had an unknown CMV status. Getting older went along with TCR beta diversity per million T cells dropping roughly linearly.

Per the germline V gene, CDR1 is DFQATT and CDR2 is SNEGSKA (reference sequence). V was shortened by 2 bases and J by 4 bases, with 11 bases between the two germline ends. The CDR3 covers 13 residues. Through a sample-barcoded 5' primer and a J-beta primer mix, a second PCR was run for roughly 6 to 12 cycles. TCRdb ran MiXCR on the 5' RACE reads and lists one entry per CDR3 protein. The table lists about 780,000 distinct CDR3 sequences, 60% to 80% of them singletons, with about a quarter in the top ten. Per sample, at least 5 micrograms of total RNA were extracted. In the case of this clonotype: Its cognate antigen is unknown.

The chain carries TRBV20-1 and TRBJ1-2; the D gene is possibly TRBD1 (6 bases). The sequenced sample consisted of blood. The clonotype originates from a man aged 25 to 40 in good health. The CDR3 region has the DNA TGCAGTGCTAGATCAGGGGAACGCTATGGCTACACCTTC. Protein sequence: CSARSGERYGYTF.